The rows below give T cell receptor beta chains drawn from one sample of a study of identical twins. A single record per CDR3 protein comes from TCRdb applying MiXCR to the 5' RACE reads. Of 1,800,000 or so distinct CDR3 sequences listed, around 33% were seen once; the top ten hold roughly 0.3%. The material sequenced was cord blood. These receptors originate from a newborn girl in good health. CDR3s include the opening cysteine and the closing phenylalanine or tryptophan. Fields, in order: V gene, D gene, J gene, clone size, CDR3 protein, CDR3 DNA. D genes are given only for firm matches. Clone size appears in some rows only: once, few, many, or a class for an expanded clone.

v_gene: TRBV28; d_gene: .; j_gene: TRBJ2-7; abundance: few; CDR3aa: CASRTGSPNEQYF; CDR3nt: TGTGCCAGCAGGACCGGGTCTCCCAACGAGCAGTACTTC
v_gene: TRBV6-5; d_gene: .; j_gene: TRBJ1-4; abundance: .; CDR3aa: CASSPLVGGYEKLFF; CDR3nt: TGTGCCAGCAGTCCTCTTGTGGGAGGTTATGAAAAACTGTTTTTT
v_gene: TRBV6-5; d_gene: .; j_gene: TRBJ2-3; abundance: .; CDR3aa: CASSYSMQGAGADTQYF; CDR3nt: TGTGCCAGCAGTTACTCGATGCAGGGAGCCGGCGCAGATACGCAGTATTTT
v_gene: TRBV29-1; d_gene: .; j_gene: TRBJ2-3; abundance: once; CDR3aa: CSVSTGKDTQYF; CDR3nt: TGCAGCGTTTCAACAGGGAAAGATACGCAGTATTTT
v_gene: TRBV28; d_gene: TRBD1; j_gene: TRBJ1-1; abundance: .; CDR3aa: CASSLGQGVDTEAFF; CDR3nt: TGTGCCAGCAGTTTAGGACAGGGGGTAGACACTGAAGCTTTCTTT
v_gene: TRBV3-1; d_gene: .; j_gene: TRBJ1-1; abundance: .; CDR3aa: CASSRATGLNTEAFF; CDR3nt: TGTGCCAGCAGCCGAGCGACAGGTTTGAACACTGAAGCTTTCTTT
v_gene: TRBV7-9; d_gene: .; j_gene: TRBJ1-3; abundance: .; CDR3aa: CASSPLAPETGNTIYF; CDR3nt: TGTGCCAGCAGCCCTTTGGCACCGGAGACTGGAAACACCATATATTTT
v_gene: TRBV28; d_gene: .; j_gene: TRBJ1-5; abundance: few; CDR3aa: CASSLGRPGFNQPQHF; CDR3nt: TGTGCCAGCAGTTTGGGGCGGCCCGGCTTCAATCAGCCCCAGCATTTT
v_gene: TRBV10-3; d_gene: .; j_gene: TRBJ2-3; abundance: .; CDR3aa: CATWAGPSTDTQYF; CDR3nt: TGTGCCACCTGGGCGGGCCCTAGCACAGATACGCAGTATTTT
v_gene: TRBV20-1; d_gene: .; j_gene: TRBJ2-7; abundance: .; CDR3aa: CSARDLEAVGRYYEQYF; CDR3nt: TGCAGTGCTAGAGATCTCGAGGCGGTCGGAAGATACTACGAGCAGTACTTC
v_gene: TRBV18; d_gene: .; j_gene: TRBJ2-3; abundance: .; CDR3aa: CASSLPAADTQYF; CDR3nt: TGTGCCAGCTCGCTCCCAGCAGCAGATACGCAGTATTTT
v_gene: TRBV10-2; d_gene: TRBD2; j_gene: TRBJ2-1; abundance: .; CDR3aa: CASSDSASGRSYNEQFF; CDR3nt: TGCGCCAGCAGTGATAGTGCGAGCGGGAGGTCCTACAATGAGCAGTTCTTC
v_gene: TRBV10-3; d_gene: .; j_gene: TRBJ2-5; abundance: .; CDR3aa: CAILGGYNEQYF; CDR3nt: TGTGCCATCTTGGGGGGCTACAATGAGCAGTACTTC
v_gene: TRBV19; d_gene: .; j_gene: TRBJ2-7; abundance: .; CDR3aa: CASSITGTYEQYF; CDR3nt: TGTGCCAGTAGTATCACCGGGACCTACGAGCAGTACTTC
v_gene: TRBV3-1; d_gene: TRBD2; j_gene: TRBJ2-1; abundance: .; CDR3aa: CASSRGASGGRSYNEQFF; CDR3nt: TGTGCCAGCAGCCGAGGGGCTAGCGGGGGCCGCTCCTACAATGAGCAGTTCTTC
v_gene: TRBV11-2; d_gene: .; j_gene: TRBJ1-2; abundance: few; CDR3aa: CASSSPDSYGYTF; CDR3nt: TGTGCCAGCAGCTCCCCGGACAGCTATGGCTACACCTTC
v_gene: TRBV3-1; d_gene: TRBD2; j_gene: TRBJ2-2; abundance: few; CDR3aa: CASSRASGRGWELFF; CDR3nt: TGTGCCAGCAGCCGGGCTAGCGGGAGAGGCTGGGAGCTGTTTTTT
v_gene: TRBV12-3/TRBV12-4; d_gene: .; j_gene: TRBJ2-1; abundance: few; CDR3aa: CASRKPQGNEQFF; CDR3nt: TGTGCCAGCAGAAAACCTCAGGGGAATGAGCAGTTCTTC
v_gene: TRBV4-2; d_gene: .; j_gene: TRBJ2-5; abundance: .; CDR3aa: CASSQSGPKYNEQYF; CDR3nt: TGTGCCAGCAGCCAATCGGGCCCCAAATACAATGAGCAGTACTTC
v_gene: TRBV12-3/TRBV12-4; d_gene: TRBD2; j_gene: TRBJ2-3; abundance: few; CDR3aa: CASSFGLAGGPSTTDTQYF; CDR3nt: TGTGCCAGCAGTTTTGGTCTAGCGGGGGGGCCGAGTACCACAGATACGCAGTATTTT
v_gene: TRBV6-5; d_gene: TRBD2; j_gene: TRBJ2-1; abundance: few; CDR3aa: CASSYLGLAGNNEQFF; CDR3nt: TGTGCCAGCAGTTACCTGGGACTAGCGGGGAACAATGAGCAGTTCTTC
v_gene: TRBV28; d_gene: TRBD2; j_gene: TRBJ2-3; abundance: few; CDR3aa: CASSLKAGGWYF; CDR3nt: TGTGCCAGCAGTTTGAAAGCGGGAGGGTGGTATTTT
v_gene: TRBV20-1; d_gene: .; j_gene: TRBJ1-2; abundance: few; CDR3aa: CSARQGYTF; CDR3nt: TGCAGTGCTAGACAGGGCTACACCTTC
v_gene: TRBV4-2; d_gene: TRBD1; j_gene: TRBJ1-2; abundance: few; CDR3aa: CASSQRQGTNYGYTF; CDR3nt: TGTGCCAGCAGCCAGAGACAGGGAACTAACTATGGCTACACCTTC
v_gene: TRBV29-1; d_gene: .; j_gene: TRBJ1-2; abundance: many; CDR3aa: CSTGWGGNGYTF; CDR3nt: TGCAGCACTGGATGGGGGGGTAATGGCTACACCTTC
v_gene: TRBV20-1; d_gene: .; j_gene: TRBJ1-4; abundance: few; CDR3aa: CSARGTVAEKLFF; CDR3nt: TGCAGTGCTAGGGGCACAGTGGCTGAAAAACTGTTTTTT